Reported below is one TCR beta chain. Its antigen remains unidentified. This CDR3 region has 15 residues. Germline-derived CDR1 and CDR2 are SGHVS and FQNEAQ. V trimming: 5 bases; J trimming: 1 base; junction bases outside the gene matches: 4. The sample originates from a study of cytomegalovirus exposure and HLA in healthy donors. As for the donors, each was a healthy bone marrow donor. Findings and caveats of the study: Certain sequence variants were highly shared and formed a cluster, and this cluster was likely a sequencing artifact. Many donors shared some public TCRs, even though most TCR sequences were rare.

Use of 60 Vbeta and 13 Jbeta primers characterized the PCR. Profiled with immunoSEQ multiplex PCR; TCRdb holds only in-frame clones, not every one. The data hold 110,000 or so clones, with roughly 79% observed a single time. Specimen: PBMCs. V is TRBV7-8 and J is TRBJ1-5; 8 bases map to TRBD1. The TCR comes from a woman aged 25-40 years in good health and CMV-seronegative. CDR3: CASSARTGSNQPQHF. CDR3 sequence (DNA): TGTGCCAGCAGCGCCAGGACAGGGAGCAATCAGCCCCAGCATTTT.